This TCR beta chain was sequenced during a study of cytomegalovirus exposure and HLA in healthy donors. The study's findings and limits: Later on, an analysis found that several of the most significant clusters appeared to be linked to common viral pathogens, which included parvovirus B19. Productive rates of about 87% or about 30% were seen for most TCR beta V segments in an earlier analysis. In vitro, a few CMV-associated chains proved specific for CMV antigens. Among the sequence variants, a highly shared cluster was likely an artifact of sequencing.

Concerning this clone itself: Its specificity is unknown.

This CDR3 has 14 residues. V was clipped by 9 bases and J by 3 bases; unmatched bases: 6. Germline lookup yields CDR1 SNHLY and CDR2 FYNNEI. PCR used 60 Vbeta primers and 13 Jbeta primers. The data were produced by immunoSEQ multiplex PCR, yet TCRdb's version contains in-frame clones alone and is incomplete. The sample has 95,000 or so clones, roughly 71% seen once. This chain links TRBV2 with TRBJ1-4; 8 bases align to TRBD1. Specimen: PBMCs. The source is a woman aged 40-49 years in good health and CMV-seronegative. CDR3 region: CASRQGASNEKLFF. The CDR3 DNA reads TGTGCCAGTCGGCAGGGGGCGTCTAATGAAAAACTGTTTTTT.